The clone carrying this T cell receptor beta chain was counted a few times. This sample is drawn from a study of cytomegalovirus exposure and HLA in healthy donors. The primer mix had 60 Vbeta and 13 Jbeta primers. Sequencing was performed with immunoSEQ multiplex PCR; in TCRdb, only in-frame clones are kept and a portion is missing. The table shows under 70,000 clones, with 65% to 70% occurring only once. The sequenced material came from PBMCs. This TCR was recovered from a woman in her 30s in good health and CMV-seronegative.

The CDR3 loop is CASSRSGINYGYTF. In nucleotides, the CDR3 is TGTGCCAGCAGCCGTTCAGGGATTAACTATGGCTACACCTTC. The gene calls are TRBV6-5 and TRBJ1-2, with D tentatively TRBD1 (5 bases). V was cut by 6 bases and J by 1 base, with 12 bases left in between. CDR1 is MNHEY and CDR2 is SVGAGI in the germline V gene. This CDR3 region has 14 residues.